These 27 T cell receptor beta chains were all obtained from the same sample, sequenced in a study of identical twins. Each CDR3 protein gets one entry after TCRdb re-called the 5' RACE reads with MiXCR. The table shows around 530,000 distinct CDR3 sequences, with around 15% occurring only once. These data are also associated with another study on yellow fever vaccine responses in identical twins.

Sequencing was done on a sample of CD4+ T cells sorted from blood. These receptors all stem from a woman aged 18 to 35 in good health.

This sequence joins TRBV20-1 and TRBJ2-7; 9 positions agree with TRBD2. The CDR3 covers 16 residues. After removal of 0 bases from V and 3 bases from J, the junction contained 9 bases not matched to a gene. CDR1 and CDR2 from the germline V gene are DFQATT and SNEGSKA (reference sequence). The CDR3 loop reads CSAREFLAGKRYEQYV. CDR3 nucleotides: TGCAGTGCTAGAGAGTTTCTAGCGGGGAAACGCTACGAGCAGTACGTC.

The rearrangement uses TRBV28 and TRBJ2-7, with 15 bases that match TRBD2. There are 17 residues in the CDR3. Germline lookup yields CDR1 MDHEN and CDR2 SYDVKM. After removal of 4 bases from V and 0 bases from J, the junction contained 4 bases not matched to a gene. For the CDR3, the DNA is TGTGCCAGCAGTTCCGGACTAGCGGGGGGGAGCTCCTACGAGCAGTACGTC. Translation gives CASSSGLAGGSSYEQYV.

This clonotype was observed a few times. V usage is TRBV4-1 and J usage is TRBJ1-1, with a weak D call TRBD1 (6 bases). Per germline, CDR1 MGHRA and CDR2 YSYEKL. This CDR3 spans 16 amino acids. V was shortened by 4 bases and J by 0 bases, with 15 bases between the two germline ends. CDR3 residues: CASSREPGHMNTEAFF. The CDR3 nucleotides read TGCGCCAGCAGCCGAGAACCGGGACATATGAACACTGAAGCTTTCTTT.

This chain connects TRBV7-9 to TRBJ2-1; TRBD2 matches at 11 bases. Germline-derived CDR1 and CDR2 are SEHNR and FQNEAQ (reference sequence). Unmatched junction bases numbered 1, after V lost 7 bases and J lost 5 bases. CDR3 length: 13 residues. The CDR3 coding sequence is TGTGCCAGCATACTAGCGGGAGACAATGAGCAGTTCTTC. It translates to CASILAGDNEQFF.

This clonotype was found a few times. The rearrangement links TRBV3-1 to TRBJ2-3; the match to TRBD2 covers 12 bases. V was clipped by 5 bases and J by 4 bases; unmatched bases: 7. Per the germline V gene, CDR1 is LGHDT and CDR2 is YNNKEL (reference sequence). The CDR3 has 16 amino acids. In DNA, the CDR3 is TGTGCCAGCAGCTCCATACTAGCGGGAGGTTCAGATACGCAGTATTTT. Protein product: CASSSILAGGSDTQYF.

The rearrangement links TRBV5-1 to TRBJ1-1; D call uncertain. Trimming took 0 bases from V and 1 from J, leaving 13 bases between them. The CDR3 is made up of 16 amino acids. The germline V gene encodes CDR1 SGHRS and CDR2 YFSETQ. The CDR3 nucleotides are TGCGCCAGCAGCTTGGAAGTTGGCATCGGGAACACTGAAGCTTTCTTT. It yields the protein CASSLEVGIGNTEAFF.

This clonotype was detected only a few times. The chain uses TRBV12-3 or TRBV12-4 and TRBJ2-1; the D gene is possibly TRBD1 (5 bases). V gave up 6 bases and J gave up 7 bases, with 25 bases separating them. The CDR3 sequence is 17 residues long. In DNA, the CDR3 is TGTGCCAGCAGCACGAACCCTACTCGGCCCCCAGGGAATGAGCAGTTCTTC. Protein: CASSTNPTRPPGNEQFF.

The genes are TRBV6-1 and TRBJ1-5, with D perhaps TRBD1 (6 bases). This CDR3 is 15 amino acids long. Germline lookup yields CDR1 MNHNS and CDR2 SASEGT. Deletions cut 6 bases from V and 2 bases from J, with 14 bases between. CDR3 DNA sequence: TGTGCCAGCAGGTCACAGGGAAGGGGCAATCAGCCCCAGCATTTT. This gives the protein CASRSQGRGNQPQHF.

This clonotype was counted at least ten times. The chain joins TRBV20-1 to TRBJ1-3, with D unresolved. With 6 bases removed from V and 0 bases from J, the gap between germline ends came to 9 bases. Germline values: CDR1 DFQATT, CDR2 SNEGSKA (reference sequence). The CDR3 consists of 13 residues. CDR3 in amino acids: CSAVGHSGNTIYF. The CDR3 DNA reads TGCAGTGCCGTCGGGCACTCTGGAAACACCATATATTTT.

This chain joins TRBV11-3 and TRBJ1-2; 9 nucleotides match TRBD1. With V trimmed by 4 bases and J by 7 bases, 7 bases remained unmatched. This CDR3 has 14 amino acids. CDR1 is SGHNT and CDR2 is YENEEA in the germline V gene. CDR3 nucleotide sequence: TGTGCCAGCAGCTCTACAGGGGGCTCAGGTGGCTACACCTTC. It yields the protein CASSSTGGSGGYTF.

In this sample, this clonotype turned up a few times. J is TRBJ1-2 and V is TRBV5-5; TRBD1 matches at 7 bases. CDR3 length equals 13 residues. V dropped 4 bases and J dropped 4; count of bases not matched to a gene: 4. The germline V gene encodes CDR1 SGHKS and CDR2 YYEKEE (reference sequence). This chain's CDR3 is CASSTDRAYGYTF. The CDR3 region has the DNA TGTGCCAGCAGCACTGACAGGGCCTATGGCTACACCTTC.

V gene TRBV25-1 combines with J gene TRBJ2-1; D not certain. The ends were cut back, 8 bases at V and 5 bases at J, with 19 bases in the middle. The CDR3 consists of 15 residues. In germline, CDR1 is MGHDK, CDR2 SYGVNS. The CDR3, as DNA: TGTGCCAGCCGGACGGCCCATAGGGATCACAATGAGCAGTTCTTC. Translating gives CASRTAHRDHNEQFF.

V is TRBV5-1 and J is TRBJ2-7; 12 positions agree with TRBD2. The length of the CDR3 is 17 residues. CDR1 is SGHRS, CDR2 YFSETQ, per germline. The V segment lost 0 bases and the J segment 5 bases; nucleotides outside the gene matches: 9. CDR3 sequence reads: CASSLDLAGGPGDEQYF. The CDR3 nucleotides read TGCGCCAGCAGCTTGGACCTAGCGGGAGGGCCGGGCGACGAGCAGTACTTC.

The CDR3 DNA sequence: TGTGCCACCAGTGATAGAGGCGAGGCGAACACCGGGGAGCTGTTTTTT. Amino acids: CATSDRGEANTGELFF. The chain is built from TRBV24-1 and TRBJ2-2, with D unresolved. The CDR3 totals 16 residues. CDR1 and CDR2 from the germline V gene are KGHDR and SFDVKD. Trimming removed 3 bases from V and 0 bases from J, with 10 bases in between.

This clonotype occurred a few times. The chain recombines TRBV7-9 with TRBJ2-2; tentative D call: TRBD1 (6 bases). Trimming stripped 4 bases from V and 4 bases from J, with 13 bases between. CDR1 and CDR2 (germline): SEHNR, FQNEAQ (reference sequence). The CDR3 length is 15 residues. CDR3 amino acids: CASSSGQMSTGELFF. The CDR3 nucleotides are TGTGCCAGCAGCTCAGGACAGATGAGCACCGGGGAGCTGTTTTTT.

This clonotype was observed at least ten times. J is TRBJ2-1 and V is TRBV2; maybe TRBD1 (5 bases). V was clipped by 5 bases and J by 6 bases, with 8 bases between them. The CDR3 sequence is 12 residues long. Germline V gene lookup returns CDR1 SNHLY and CDR2 FYNNEI. The CDR3 DNA is TGTGCCAGCAGTCTTGACAGCAATGAGCAGTTCTTC. Its translation is CASSLDSNEQFF.

A few counts support this clonotype. V and J are TRBV7-2 and TRBJ2-3; D gene ambiguous. Trimming took 2 bases from V and 0 from J, leaving 12 bases between them. This CDR3 has 16 residues. Per the germline V gene, CDR1 is SGHTA and CDR2 is FQGNSA. In nucleotides, the CDR3 is TGTGCCAGCAGCTTAAGGTCAGAATCTAGCACAGATACGCAGTATTTT. Residues: CASSLRSESSTDTQYF.

In this sample, this clonotype turned up many times. The chain is built from TRBV12-3 or TRBV12-4 and TRBJ2-3, with 9 bases matching TRBD1. This CDR3 is 17 amino acids long. V dropped 1 base and J dropped 1; count of bases not matched to a gene: 6. The CDR3 region has the DNA TGTGCCAGCAGTTTAGTCCCAACAGGGGGCCGCACAGATACGCAGTATTTT. Translating gives CASSLVPTGGRTDTQYF.

The chain uses TRBV5-1 and TRBJ1-1; D is unclear. This CDR3 is built from 13 residues. V was cut by 5 bases and J by 0 bases, with 8 bases left in between. CDR1 is SGHRS, CDR2 YFSETQ, per germline. Here the CDR3 DNA reads TGCGCCAGCAGTGTTACACTGAACACTGAAGCTTTCTTT. Translation: CASSVTLNTEAFF.

The V gene is TRBV3-1, the J gene TRBJ2-7; unclear D gene. Per the germline V gene, CDR1 is LGHDT and CDR2 is YNNKEL (reference sequence). The CDR3 covers 13 residues. V was cut by 0 bases and J by 4 bases, with 7 bases left in between. The CDR3 is CASSQDIRYEQYF. The CDR3 nucleotides are TGTGCCAGCAGCCAAGATATCAGGTACGAGCAGTACTTC.

There are a few counts of this clonotype. This chain links TRBV5-5 with TRBJ1-1; D possibly corresponds to TRBD1 (5 bases). This CDR3 spans 14 amino acids. Germline assignment: CDR1 SGHKS and CDR2 YYEKEE (reference sequence). Trimming cost V 9 bases and J 0 bases, with 15 bases left between them. DNA for the CDR3: TGTGCCACCTTCCGGGGGGACCTGAACACTGAAGCTTTCTTT. Protein sequence: CATFRGDLNTEAFF.

Here the CDR3 reads CATSDEREFPYNEQFF. CDR3 sequence (DNA): TGTGCCACCAGTGATGAGCGGGAGTTTCCCTACAATGAGCAGTTCTTC. The rearrangement uses TRBV24-1 and TRBJ2-1; 8 nucleotides match TRBD2. Germline V gene lookup returns CDR1 KGHDR and CDR2 SFDVKD. J was trimmed by 2 bases and V by 3 bases; bases with no gene match: 5. The CDR3 is 16 amino acids.

This clonotype occurred many times. V gene TRBV20-1 combines with J gene TRBJ1-2, with TRBD1 identical over 7 bases. Losses at the gene ends were 3 bases for V and 0 bases for J; bases not matched to a gene: 7. Germline CDR1 reads DFQATT; CDR2 reads SNEGSKA (reference sequence). The CDR3 loop spans 15 amino acids. The CDR3 nucleotides read TGCAGTGCTAGTAACACAGGGGCGGCTAACTATGGCTACACCTTC. It translates to CSASNTGAANYGYTF.

The genes are TRBV20-1 and TRBJ1-5, with D perhaps TRBD1 (6 bases). Germline V CDR1 and CDR2: DFQATT, SNEGSKA (reference sequence). V lost 6 bases, J lost 4 bases, and 10 bases lay in between. The CDR3 loop spans 12 amino acids. The CDR3 spells CSATGPNQPQHF. The CDR3 nucleotides read TGCAGTGCCACAGGGCCGAATCAGCCCCAGCATTTT.

V and J are TRBV5-1 and TRBJ2-5; 7 bases align to TRBD2. After removal of 1 base from V and 5 bases from J, the junction contained 2 bases not matched to a gene. Germline V gene lookup returns CDR1 SGHRS and CDR2 YFSETQ. This CDR3 is built from 13 residues. The CDR3 loop reads CASSLPSGETQYF. CDR3 in DNA: TGCGCCAGCAGCTTGCCTAGCGGTGAGACCCAGTACTTC.

This clonotype was recorded a few times. The rearrangement links TRBV5-5 to TRBJ1-6, with D possibly being TRBD1 (5 bases). Trimming took off 0 bases at V and 8 bases at J, with 12 bases between the two ends. Germline V lookup: CDR1 SGHKS, CDR2 YYEKEE (reference sequence). The CDR3 sequence is 15 residues long. The CDR3, as DNA: TGTGCCAGCAGCTTGGACGGCAGGGCGGATTCACCCCTCCACTTT. Translating it yields CASSLDGRADSPLHF.

This clonotype was found many times. The rearrangement uses TRBV12-3 or TRBV12-4 and TRBJ1-2; D is unclear. The CDR3 is 12 residues long. Trimming removed 6 bases at V and 3 bases at J, with 8 bases between. The CDR3: CASSEDYYGYTF. The CDR3 DNA is TGTGCCAGCAGCGAAGACTACTATGGCTACACCTTC.